Each of the 25 T cell receptor beta chains below was sequenced from the same sample in a study of shared clonotypes between healthy human individuals. The protocol was immunoSEQ multiplex PCR, while the TCRdb copy is restricted to in-frame clones and leaves out a portion. The top ten clones hold 0.5% to 0.65% of a sample with 950,000 to 1,100,000 clones, 75% to 85% of them seen once. The sample was memory CD4+ T cells from PBMCs. Indicated subset: CD45RA-negative fraction. These receptors were obtained from a man aged 18 to 29 in good health. Some clones in this sample may be carry-over from other donors' samples.

The rearrangement uses TRBV5-1 and TRBJ1-2; D not resolved. The germline V gene encodes CDR1 SGHRS and CDR2 YFSETQ. V lost 0 bases and J lost 4, with 16 bases in between. The CDR3 has 16 residues. The CDR3 DNA follows: TGCGCCAGCAGCTTGGAGGCCAGGCCCTCTCCCTATGGCTACACCTTC. Translated: CASSLEARPSPYGYTF.

The J gene is TRBJ2-2, the V gene TRBV18; tentative D call: TRBD2 (5 bases). CDR1 and CDR2 from the germline V gene are KGHSH and LQKENI. The CDR3 contains 15 residues. V lost 4 bases to trimming and J lost 0 bases, with 9 bases between them. The CDR3 here is CASSLKDSNTGELFF. The CDR3 bases are TGTGCCAGCTCACTCAAGGACTCGAACACCGGGGAGCTGTTTTTT.

The chain couples TRBV5-1 to TRBJ2-1; 7 nucleotides match TRBD2. Germline loops: CDR1 SGHRS, CDR2 YFSETQ. CDR3 size: 16 residues. V shed 0 bases and J 4 bases; nucleotides not matched to a gene: 7. CDR3: CASSLGLAVPYNEQFF. The DNA of the CDR3 is TGCGCCAGCAGCTTGGGGCTAGCGGTGCCGTACAATGAGCAGTTCTTC.

This chain connects TRBV9 to TRBJ2-7, with 10 bases aligning to TRBD1. Unmatched junction bases numbered 2, after V lost 0 bases and J lost 2 bases. Germline CDR1 is SGDLS and CDR2 is YYNGEE. This CDR3 comprises 15 residues. The CDR3 DNA is TGTGCCAGCAGCGTAGGACAGGGGGCCACCTACGAGCAGTACTTC. Amino acids: CASSVGQGATYEQYF. Full variable domain (rest looked up from reference TRBV9 and TRBJ2-7): DSGVTQTPKHLITATGQRVTLRCSPRSGDLSVYWYQQSLDQGLQFLIQYYNGEERAKGNILERFSAQQFPDLHSELNLSSLELGDSALYFCASSVGQGATYEQYFGPGTRLTVT.

V usage is TRBV4-1 and J usage is TRBJ1-2; possible D gene TRBD1, 5 bases. V lost 1 base and J lost 4, with 7 bases in between. There are 13 residues in the CDR3. Germline V gives CDR1 MGHRA, CDR2 YSYEKL. CDR3 nucleotide sequence: TGCGCCAGCAGCCAAGGACAGAGCTATGGCTACACCTTC. Protein: CASSQGQSYGYTF.

The chain joins TRBV5-1 to TRBJ2-5; TRBD2 agrees at 12 bases. Per the germline V gene, CDR1 is SGHRS and CDR2 is YFSETQ. Trimming cost V 3 bases and J 5 bases; bases outside gene matches: 8. The CDR3 consists of 16 residues. The CDR3 DNA follows: TGCGCCAGCAGCTCCGCTCTAGCGGGAGGGCCGGAGACCCAGTACTTC. This encodes CASSSALAGGPETQYF.

This clone has just a few counts. This chain joins TRBV13 and TRBJ1-1, with 7 bases lining up with TRBD1. V trimming: 1 base; J trimming: 8 bases; junction bases outside the gene matches: 4. CDR1 and CDR2 from the germline V gene are PRHDT and FYEKMQ (reference sequence). This CDR3 spans 13 amino acids. Here the CDR3 DNA reads TGTGCCAGCAGCTTAGTTAGGGGGCGAGAAGCTTTCTTT. It encodes CASSLVRGREAFF.

Remarks on this clone: A much larger clone lies one base from this, so it may be a read error. This sample includes further DNA sequences coding for the same CDR3. The chain has TRBV7-3 and TRBJ2-3; D unclear. The V gene's germline CDR1 is SGHTA and CDR2 FQGTGA. CDR3 length: 13 amino acids. V was shortened by 2 bases and J by 1 base, with 4 bases between the two germline ends. The CDR3 bases are TGTGCCAGCAGCTTATCGGGCACAGATACGCAGTATTTT. Its protein is CASSLSGTDTQYF.

The genes are TRBV5-8 and TRBJ1-4, with TRBD1 matching 7 bases. CDR3 length equals 16 residues. Germline values: CDR1 SGHTS, CDR2 YDEGEE. The trim removed 0 bases at V and 4 bases at J, leaving 6 bases unmatched. This CDR3 reads CASSLASQGSNEKLFF. The CDR3 DNA sequence: TGTGCCAGCAGCTTGGCTTCACAGGGGAGTAATGAAAAACTGTTTTTT.

This sequence joins TRBV5-1 and TRBJ2-7; 10 bases agree with TRBD2. V lost 4 bases and J lost 0; bases outside the gene matches: 4. Germline CDR1 is SGHRS and CDR2 is YFSETQ. This CDR3 is 15 amino acids long. Here the CDR3 DNA reads TGCGCCAGCAGCCACGGACTAGCGGCCTCCTACGAGCAGTACTTC. Its protein is CASSHGLAASYEQYF.

J is TRBJ2-2 and V is TRBV14; D unresolved. The CDR3 has 15 amino acids. Trimming shortened V by 4 bases and J by 2 bases, and 11 bases separated the two germline ends. Germline values: CDR1 SGHDN, CDR2 FVKESK. The CDR3 is CASSPHGVNTGELFF. The CDR3, as DNA: TGTGCCAGCAGCCCCCACGGCGTCAACACCGGGGAGCTGTTTTTT.

The chain carries TRBV10-3 and TRBJ2-3; D call uncertain. CDR1 and CDR2 (germline): ENHRY, SYGVKD. Trimming took 8 bases from V and 3 from J, leaving 15 bases between them. The CDR3 has 14 amino acids. CDR3 region: CAISPGTGTDTQYF. CDR3 DNA: TGTGCCATCTCCCCCGGCACCGGGACAGATACGCAGTATTTT.

The genes are TRBV27 and TRBJ1-2; D might be TRBD1 (6 bases). The germline CDR1 and CDR2 sequences are MNHEY and SMNVEV (reference sequence). The CDR3 consists of 16 residues. V was trimmed by 5 bases and J by 8 bases, leaving 24 bases between them. CDR3 in DNA: TGTGCCAGCAGTCCCCTCGGGGGCACAGAGGCGGGCGGCTACACCTTC. This translates into CASSPLGGTEAGGYTF.

The V call is TRBV4-1, the J call TRBJ2-1, with D possibly being TRBD2 (6 bases). Trimming removed 6 bases from V and 4 bases from J, with 19 bases in between. CDR1 and CDR2 (germline): MGHRA, YSYEKL. This CDR3 has 16 amino acids. CDR3 DNA sequence: TGCGCCAGCAGGAAGACTTTCCGGGACTCTTACAATGAGCAGTTCTTC. It specifies CASRKTFRDSYNEQFF.

The J gene is TRBJ2-2, the V gene TRBV9; D is perhaps TRBD2 (6 bases). Germline V gives CDR1 SGDLS, CDR2 YYNGEE. V gave up 4 bases and J gave up 2 bases, with 12 bases separating them. This CDR3 comprises 15 residues. The DNA of the CDR3 is TGTGCCAGCAGCTTGGGACTGTCTAACACCGGGGAGCTGTTTTTT. It codes for CASSLGLSNTGELFF.

The CDR3 bases are TGTGCCAGCAGTGACCGTACTAGCGACTACAATGAGCAGTTCTTC. As protein: CASSDRTSDYNEQFF. The chain employs TRBV2 and TRBJ2-1; 7 bases line up with TRBD2. This CDR3 has 15 residues. Per the germline V gene, CDR1 is SNHLY and CDR2 is FYNNEI. Unmatched junction bases numbered 5, after V lost 3 bases and J lost 3 bases.

V is TRBV9 and J is TRBJ2-5, with 7 nucleotides matching TRBD1. CDR3 length: 16 residues. After removal of 4 bases from V and 2 bases from J, the junction contained 11 bases not matched to a gene. CDR1 and CDR2 (germline): SGDLS, YYNGEE. The CDR3 region has the DNA TGTGCCAGCAGCACCTCTAAGGGGGCTTGGCAAGAGACCCAGTACTTC. This gives the protein CASSTSKGAWQETQYF.

Of note for this clone: The same CDR3 is also encoded by other DNA sequences in this sample. The gene calls are TRBV5-1 and TRBJ2-2; 8 bases are a match to TRBD1. Per germline, CDR1 SGHRS and CDR2 YFSETQ. The CDR3 contains 15 residues. The V gene end was trimmed by 0 bases and the J gene end by 3 bases; junction bases not matched to a gene: 1. The CDR3 DNA is TGCGCCAGCAGCTTGGACAGGGGGGACACCGGGGAGCTGTTTTTT. This translates into CASSLDRGDTGELFF.

The rearrangement links TRBV19 to TRBJ2-1; 11 bases fit TRBD2. After removal of 7 bases from V and 9 bases from J, the junction contained 17 bases not matched to a gene. CDR3 length: 17 amino acids. Germline V gene data show CDR1 as LNHDA and CDR2 as SQIVND (reference sequence). The CDR3 region has the DNA TGTGCCAGTAATCTACTTAGCGGGAGGGCCGGACGGGGTGAGCAGTTCTTC. It specifies CASNLLSGRAGRGEQFF.

The rearrangement joins TRBV4-2 to TRBJ1-4, with D unresolved. Trimming left V 0 bases short and J 11 bases short, with 10 bases between. The CDR3 spans 13 residues. The germline CDR1 and CDR2 sequences are LGHNA and YNFKEQ. The CDR3 sequence: CASSQERAEKLFF. As DNA, the CDR3 is TGTGCCAGCAGCCAAGAGAGGGCAGAGAAACTGTTTTTT.

Note on this clone: Within the sample, other DNA sequences also encode this same CDR3. The chain links TRBV18 to TRBJ1-1; perhaps TRBD1 as D (5 bases). This CDR3 contains 13 residues. Germline-derived CDR1 and CDR2 are KGHSH and LQKENI. The germline V and J ends were trimmed by 2 bases and 3 bases, with 7 bases remaining between them. CDR3 nucleotide sequence: TGTGCCAGCTCACCAGGGACGGACACTGAAGCTTTCTTT. This codes for CASSPGTDTEAFF.

Comment on this clone: One end of the junction fails to match germline, which may point to a read error. The chain links TRBV6-1 to TRBJ2-5; 9 bases are shared with TRBD1. CDR1 is MNHNS and CDR2 is SASEGT in the germline V gene. CDR3 size: 15 residues. CDR3 coding DNA: TGTGCCAGCAGTGACCCGGGACAGGGTAAAGAAACCCAGTACTTC. This codes for CASSDPGQGKETQYF.

The V gene is TRBV7-6, the J gene TRBJ2-3; maybe TRBD2 (5 bases). Looked up from germline, CDR1 is SGHVS and CDR2 is FNYEAQ. The CDR3 sequence is 16 residues long. The V and J ends lost 0 bases and 1 base respectively, with 11 bases between them. In DNA, the CDR3 is TGTGCCAGCAGCTTAGCTCCTAGCCTCGGCACAGATACGCAGTATTTT. Translating it yields CASSLAPSLGTDTQYF.

As regards this clone: The same CDR3 is also encoded by other DNA sequences in this sample. V is TRBV29-1 and J is TRBJ1-1; 7 bases agree with TRBD1. The junction had 0 bases not matched to a gene; V was cut back by 4 bases and J by 1 base. Germline V gene data show CDR1 as SQVTM and CDR2 as ANQGSEA. The CDR3 has 12 residues. The CDR3 sequence: CSVGQGNTEAFF. The CDR3 DNA sequence: TGCAGCGTTGGACAGGGGAACACTGAAGCTTTCTTT.

The rearrangement joins TRBV9 to TRBJ2-7; D is ambiguous. V dropped 4 bases and J dropped 2 bases, with 16 bases sitting between them. The germline V gene encodes CDR1 SGDLS and CDR2 YYNGEE. There are 15 residues in the CDR3. CDR3 nucleotides: TGTGCCAGCAGCCCCCGGTGGGCCTCGGCCTACGAGCAGTACTTC. Residues: CASSPRWASAYEQYF.